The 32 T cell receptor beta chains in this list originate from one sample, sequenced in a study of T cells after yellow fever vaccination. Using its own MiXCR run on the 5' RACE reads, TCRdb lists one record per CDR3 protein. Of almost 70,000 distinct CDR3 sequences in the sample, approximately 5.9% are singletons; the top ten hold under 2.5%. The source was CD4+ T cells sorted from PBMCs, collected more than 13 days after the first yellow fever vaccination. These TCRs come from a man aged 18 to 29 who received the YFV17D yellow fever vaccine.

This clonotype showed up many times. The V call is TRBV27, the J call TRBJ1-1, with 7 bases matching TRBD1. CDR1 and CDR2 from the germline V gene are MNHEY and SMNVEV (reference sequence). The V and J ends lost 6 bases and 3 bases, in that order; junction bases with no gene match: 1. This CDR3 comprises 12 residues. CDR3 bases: TGTGCCAGCAGAACAGGGGACACTGAAGCTTTCTTT. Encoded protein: CASRTGDTEAFF.

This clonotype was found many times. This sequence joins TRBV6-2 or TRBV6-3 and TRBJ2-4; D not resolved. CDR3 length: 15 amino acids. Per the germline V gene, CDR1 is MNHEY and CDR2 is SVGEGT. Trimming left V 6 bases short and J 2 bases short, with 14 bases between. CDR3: CASSGPSAPKNIQYF. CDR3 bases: TGTGCCAGCAGCGGTCCTTCGGCACCCAAAAACATTCAGTACTTC.

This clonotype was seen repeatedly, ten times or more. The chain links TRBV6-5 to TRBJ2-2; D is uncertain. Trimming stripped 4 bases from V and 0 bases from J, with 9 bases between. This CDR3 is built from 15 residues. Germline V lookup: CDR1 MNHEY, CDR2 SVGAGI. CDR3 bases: TGTGCCAGCAGTTCGGCAGTTCCGAACACCGGGGAGCTGTTTTTT. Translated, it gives CASSSAVPNTGELFF.

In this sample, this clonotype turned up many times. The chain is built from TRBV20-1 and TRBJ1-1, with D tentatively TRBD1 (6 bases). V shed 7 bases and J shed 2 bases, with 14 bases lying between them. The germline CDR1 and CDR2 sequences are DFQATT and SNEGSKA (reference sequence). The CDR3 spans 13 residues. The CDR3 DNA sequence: TGCAGTGTCGTACTACAGGGAAACACTGAAGCTTTCTTT. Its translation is CSVVLQGNTEAFF.

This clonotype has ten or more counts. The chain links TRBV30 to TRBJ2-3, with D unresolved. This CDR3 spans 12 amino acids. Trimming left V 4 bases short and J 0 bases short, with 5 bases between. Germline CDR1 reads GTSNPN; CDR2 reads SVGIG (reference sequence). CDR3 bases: TGTGCCTGGACAGAGAGCACAGATACGCAGTATTTT. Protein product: CAWTESTDTQYF.

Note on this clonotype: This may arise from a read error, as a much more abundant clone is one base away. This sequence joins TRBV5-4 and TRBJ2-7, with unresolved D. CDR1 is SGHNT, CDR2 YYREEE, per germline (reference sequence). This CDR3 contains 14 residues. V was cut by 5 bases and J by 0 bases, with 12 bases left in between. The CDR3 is CASRLSKSSYEQYF. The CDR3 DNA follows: TGTGCCAGCAGATTAAGCAAGAGCTCCTACGAGCAGTACTTC.

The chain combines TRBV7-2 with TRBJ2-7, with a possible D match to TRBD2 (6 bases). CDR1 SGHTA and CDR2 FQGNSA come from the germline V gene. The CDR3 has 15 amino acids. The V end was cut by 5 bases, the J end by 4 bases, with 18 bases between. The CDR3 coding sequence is TGTGCCAGCAGCCCTCCTCGGGGGAACTTATACGAGCAGTACTTC. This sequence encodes CASSPPRGNLYEQYF.

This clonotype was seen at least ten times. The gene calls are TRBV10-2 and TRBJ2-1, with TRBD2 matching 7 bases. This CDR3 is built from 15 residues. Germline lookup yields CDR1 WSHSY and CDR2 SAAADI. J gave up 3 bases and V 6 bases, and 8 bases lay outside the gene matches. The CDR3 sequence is CASREEAGDYNEQFF. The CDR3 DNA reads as TGCGCCAGCAGGGAGGAGGCGGGGGACTACAATGAGCAGTTCTTC.

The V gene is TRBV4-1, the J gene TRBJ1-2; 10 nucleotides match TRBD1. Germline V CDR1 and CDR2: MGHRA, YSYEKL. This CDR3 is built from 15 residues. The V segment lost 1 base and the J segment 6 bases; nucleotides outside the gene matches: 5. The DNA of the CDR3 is TGCGCCAGCAGCCAAGCACGACAGGGGGCAGATGGCTACACCTTC. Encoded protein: CASSQARQGADGYTF.

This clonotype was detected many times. This CDR3 is CAIRERQGVAGELFF. The CDR3 DNA reads as TGTGCCATCAGGGAAAGACAGGGGGTGGCCGGGGAGCTGTTTTTT. The chain has TRBV10-3 and TRBJ2-2, with 9 bases matching TRBD1. The length of the CDR3 is 15 residues. The trim removed 6 bases at V and 6 bases at J, leaving 8 bases unmatched. Germline CDR1 reads ENHRY; CDR2 reads SYGVKD.

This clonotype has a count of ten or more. CDR3 in DNA: TGTGCCAGCAGCTTGGTGGCTAGCTCCTACAATGAGCAGTTCTTC. Its translation is CASSLVASSYNEQFF. This chain uses TRBV5-8 with TRBJ2-1, with D unresolved. Germline loops: CDR1 SGHTS, CDR2 YDEGEE. This CDR3 has 15 residues. V lost 0 bases and J lost 0, with 7 bases in between.

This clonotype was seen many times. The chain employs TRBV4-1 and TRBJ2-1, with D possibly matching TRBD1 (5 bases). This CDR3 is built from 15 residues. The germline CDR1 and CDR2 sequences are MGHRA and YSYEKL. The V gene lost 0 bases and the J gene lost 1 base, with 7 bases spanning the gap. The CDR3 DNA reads TGCGCCAGCAGCCAAGAAGGGGATTCCTACAATGAGCAGTTCTTC. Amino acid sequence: CASSQEGDSYNEQFF.

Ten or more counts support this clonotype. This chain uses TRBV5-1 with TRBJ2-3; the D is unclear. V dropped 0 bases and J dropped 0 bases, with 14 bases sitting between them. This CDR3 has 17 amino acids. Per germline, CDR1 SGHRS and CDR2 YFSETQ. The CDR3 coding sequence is TGCGCCAGCAGCTTGGGCAGAAACTTCTTTAGCACAGATACGCAGTATTTT. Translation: CASSLGRNFFSTDTQYF.

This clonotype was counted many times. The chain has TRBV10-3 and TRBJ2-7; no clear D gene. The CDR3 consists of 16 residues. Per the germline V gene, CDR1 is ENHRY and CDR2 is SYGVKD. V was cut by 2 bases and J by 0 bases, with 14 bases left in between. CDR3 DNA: TGTGCCATCAGTGAGAAAAATTCCAGGAGCTCCTACGAGCAGTACTTC. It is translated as CAISEKNSRSSYEQYF.

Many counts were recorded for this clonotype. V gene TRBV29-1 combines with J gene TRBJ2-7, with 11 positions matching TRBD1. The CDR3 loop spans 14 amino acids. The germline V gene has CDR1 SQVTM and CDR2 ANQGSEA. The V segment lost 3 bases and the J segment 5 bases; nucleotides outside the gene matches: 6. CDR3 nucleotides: TGCAGCGTTGAGCCGGGACAGGGGGACGACGAGCAGTACTTC. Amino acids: CSVEPGQGDDEQYF.

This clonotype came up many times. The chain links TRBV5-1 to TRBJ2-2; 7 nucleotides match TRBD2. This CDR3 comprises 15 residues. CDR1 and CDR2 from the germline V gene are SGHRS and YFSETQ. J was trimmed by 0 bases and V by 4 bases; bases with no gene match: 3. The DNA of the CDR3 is TGCGCCAGCAGCCCGAGCGGGACGAACACCGGGGAGCTGTTTTTT. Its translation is CASSPSGTNTGELFF.

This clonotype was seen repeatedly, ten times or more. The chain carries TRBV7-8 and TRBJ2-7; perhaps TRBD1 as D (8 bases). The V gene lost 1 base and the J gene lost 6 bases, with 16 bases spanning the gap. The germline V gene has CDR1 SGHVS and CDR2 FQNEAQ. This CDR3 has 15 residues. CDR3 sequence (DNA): TGTGCCAGCAGCTTAGGCAGGGGGCGCGGGAGCGAGCAGTACGTC. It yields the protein CASSLGRGRGSEQYV.

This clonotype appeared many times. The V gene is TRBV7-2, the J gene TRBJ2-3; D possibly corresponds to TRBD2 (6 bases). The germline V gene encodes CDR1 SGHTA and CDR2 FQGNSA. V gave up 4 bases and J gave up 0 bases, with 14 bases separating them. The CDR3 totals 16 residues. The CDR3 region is CASSSTGGYSTDTQYF. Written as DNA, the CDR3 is TGTGCCAGCAGCTCAACCGGGGGATACAGCACAGATACGCAGTATTTT.

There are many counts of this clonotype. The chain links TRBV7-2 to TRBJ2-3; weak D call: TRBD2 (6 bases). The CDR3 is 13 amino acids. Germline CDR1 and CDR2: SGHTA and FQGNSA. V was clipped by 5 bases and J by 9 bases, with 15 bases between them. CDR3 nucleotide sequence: TGTGCCAGCAGCCCACAGATGGGGGGAACGCAGTATTTT. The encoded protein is CASSPQMGGTQYF.

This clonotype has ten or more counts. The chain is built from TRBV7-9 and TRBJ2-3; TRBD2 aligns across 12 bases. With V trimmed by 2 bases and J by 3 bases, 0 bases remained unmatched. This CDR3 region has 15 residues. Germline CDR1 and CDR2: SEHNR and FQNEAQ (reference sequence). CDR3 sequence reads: CASSLTSGGTDTQYF. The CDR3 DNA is TGTGCCAGCAGCTTAACTAGCGGGGGGACAGATACGCAGTATTTT.

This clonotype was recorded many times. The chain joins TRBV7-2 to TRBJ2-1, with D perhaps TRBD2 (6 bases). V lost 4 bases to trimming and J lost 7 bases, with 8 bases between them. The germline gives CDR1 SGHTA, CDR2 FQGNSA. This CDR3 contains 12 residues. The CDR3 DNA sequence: TGTGCCAGCAGCTCGACTAGAAATGAGCAGTTCTTC. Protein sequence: CASSSTRNEQFF.

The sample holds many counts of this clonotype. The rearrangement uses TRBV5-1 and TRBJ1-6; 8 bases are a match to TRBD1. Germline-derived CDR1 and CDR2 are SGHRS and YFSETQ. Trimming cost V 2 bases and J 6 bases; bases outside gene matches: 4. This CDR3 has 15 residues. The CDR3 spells CASSFGTGANSPLHF. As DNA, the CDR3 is TGCGCCAGCAGCTTCGGGACAGGTGCTAATTCACCCCTCCACTTT.

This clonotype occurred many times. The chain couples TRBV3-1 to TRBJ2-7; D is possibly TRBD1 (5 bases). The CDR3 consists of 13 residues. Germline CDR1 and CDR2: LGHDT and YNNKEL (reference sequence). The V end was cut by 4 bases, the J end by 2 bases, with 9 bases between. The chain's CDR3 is CASSLQGPYEQYF. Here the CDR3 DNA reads TGTGCCAGCAGCCTCCAGGGCCCCTACGAGCAGTACTTC.

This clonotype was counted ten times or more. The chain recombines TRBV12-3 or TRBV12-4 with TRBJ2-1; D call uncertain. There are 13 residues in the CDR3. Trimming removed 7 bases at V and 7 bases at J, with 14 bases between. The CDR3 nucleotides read TGTGCCAGCACCTTGACGGGTGCAAATGAGCAGTTCTTC. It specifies CASTLTGANEQFF.

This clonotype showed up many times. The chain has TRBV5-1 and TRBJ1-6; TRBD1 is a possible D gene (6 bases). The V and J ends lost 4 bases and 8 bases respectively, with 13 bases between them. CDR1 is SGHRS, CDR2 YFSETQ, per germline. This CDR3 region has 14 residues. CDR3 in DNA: TGCGCCAGCAGCGCCGGACAGCCGGATTCACCCCTCCACTTT. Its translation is CASSAGQPDSPLHF.

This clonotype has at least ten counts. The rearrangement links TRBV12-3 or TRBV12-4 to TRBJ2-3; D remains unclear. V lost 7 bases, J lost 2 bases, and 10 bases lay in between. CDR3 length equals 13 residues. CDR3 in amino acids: CASNLRPTDTQYF. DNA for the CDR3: TGTGCCAGCAATCTCAGACCCACAGATACGCAGTATTTT.

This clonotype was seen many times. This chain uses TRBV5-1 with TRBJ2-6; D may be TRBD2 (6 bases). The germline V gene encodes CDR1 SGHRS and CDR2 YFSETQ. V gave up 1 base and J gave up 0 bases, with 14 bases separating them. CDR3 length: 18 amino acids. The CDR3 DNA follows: TGCGCCAGCAGCTTGAGGGACTTCGGGCCCTCTGGGGCCAACGTCCTGACTTTC. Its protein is CASSLRDFGPSGANVLTF.

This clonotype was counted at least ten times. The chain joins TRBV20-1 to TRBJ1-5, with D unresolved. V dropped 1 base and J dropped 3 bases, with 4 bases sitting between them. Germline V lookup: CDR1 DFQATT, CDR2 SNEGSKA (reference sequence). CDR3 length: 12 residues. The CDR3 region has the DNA TGCAGTGCTAGAGGTCCCAATCAGCCCCAGCATTTT. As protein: CSARGPNQPQHF.

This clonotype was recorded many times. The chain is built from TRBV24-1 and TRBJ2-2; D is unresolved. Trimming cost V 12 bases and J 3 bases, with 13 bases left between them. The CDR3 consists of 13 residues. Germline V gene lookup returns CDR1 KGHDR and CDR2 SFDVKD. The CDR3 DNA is TGTGCCGTAAGAGAAACTTACACCGGGGAGCTGTTTTTT. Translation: CAVRETYTGELFF.

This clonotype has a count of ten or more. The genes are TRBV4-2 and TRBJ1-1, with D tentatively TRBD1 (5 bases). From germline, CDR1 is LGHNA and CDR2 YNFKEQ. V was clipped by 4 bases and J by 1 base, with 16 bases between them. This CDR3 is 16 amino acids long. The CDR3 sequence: CASSRAQGGTNTEAFF. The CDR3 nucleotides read TGTGCCAGCAGCCGGGCCCAGGGTGGGACGAACACTGAAGCTTTCTTT.

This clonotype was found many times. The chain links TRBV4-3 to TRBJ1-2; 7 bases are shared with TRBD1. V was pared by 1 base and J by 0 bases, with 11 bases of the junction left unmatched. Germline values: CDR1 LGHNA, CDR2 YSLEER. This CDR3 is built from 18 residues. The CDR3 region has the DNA TGCGCCAGCAGCCAAGTGGGGTACTTGGGGACAGCTAACTATGGCTACACCTTC. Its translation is CASSQVGYLGTANYGYTF.

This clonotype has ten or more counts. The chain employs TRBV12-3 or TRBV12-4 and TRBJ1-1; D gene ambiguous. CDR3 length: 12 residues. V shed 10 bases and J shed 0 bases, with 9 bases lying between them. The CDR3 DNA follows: TGTGCCACCAAGGGCGTGAACACTGAAGCTTTCTTT. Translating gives CATKGVNTEAFF.